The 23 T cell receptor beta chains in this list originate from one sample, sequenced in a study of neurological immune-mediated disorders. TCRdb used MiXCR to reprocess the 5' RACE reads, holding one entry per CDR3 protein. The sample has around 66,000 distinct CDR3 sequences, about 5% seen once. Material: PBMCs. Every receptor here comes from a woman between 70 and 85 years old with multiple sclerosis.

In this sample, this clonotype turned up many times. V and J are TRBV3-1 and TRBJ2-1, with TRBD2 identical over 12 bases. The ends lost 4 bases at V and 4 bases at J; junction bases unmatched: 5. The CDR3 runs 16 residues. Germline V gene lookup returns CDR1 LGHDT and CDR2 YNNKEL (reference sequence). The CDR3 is CASSLRTSGTYNEQFF. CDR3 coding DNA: TGTGCCAGCAGCCTCAGGACTAGCGGGACTTACAATGAGCAGTTCTTC.

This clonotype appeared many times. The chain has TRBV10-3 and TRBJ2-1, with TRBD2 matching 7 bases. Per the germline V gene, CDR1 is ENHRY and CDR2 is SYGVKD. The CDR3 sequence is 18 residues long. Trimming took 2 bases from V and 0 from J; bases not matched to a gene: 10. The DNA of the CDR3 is TGTGCCATCAGTGAGGGTAGCGGGCTTCTGAGCTCCTACAATGAGCAGTTCTTC. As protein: CAISEGSGLLSSYNEQFF.

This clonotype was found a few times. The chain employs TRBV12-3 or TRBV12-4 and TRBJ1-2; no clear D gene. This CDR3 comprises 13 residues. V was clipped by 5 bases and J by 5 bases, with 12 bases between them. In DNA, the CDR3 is TGTGCCAGCAGTCAAGGGCCGGGGTATGGCTACACCTTC. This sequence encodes CASSQGPGYGYTF.

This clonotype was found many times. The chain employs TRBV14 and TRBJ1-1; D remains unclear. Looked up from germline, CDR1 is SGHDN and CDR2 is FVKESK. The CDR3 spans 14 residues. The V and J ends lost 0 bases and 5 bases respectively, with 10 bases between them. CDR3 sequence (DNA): TGTGCCAGCAGCCAAGACCACTTGGTTACTGAAGCTTTCTTT. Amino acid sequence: CASSQDHLVTEAFF.

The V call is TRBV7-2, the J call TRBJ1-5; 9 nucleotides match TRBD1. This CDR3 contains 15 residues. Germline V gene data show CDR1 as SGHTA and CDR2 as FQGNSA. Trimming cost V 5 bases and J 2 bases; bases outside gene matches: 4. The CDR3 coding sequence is TGTGCCAGCAGCCAGACAGGGGGTGGCAATCAGCCCCAGCATTTT. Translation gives CASSQTGGGNQPQHF.

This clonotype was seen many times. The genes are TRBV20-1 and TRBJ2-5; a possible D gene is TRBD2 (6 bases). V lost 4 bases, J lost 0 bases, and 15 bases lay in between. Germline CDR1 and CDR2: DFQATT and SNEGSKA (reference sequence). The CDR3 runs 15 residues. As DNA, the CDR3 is TGCAGTGCTACTCACTCCGGGACTTACCAAGAGACCCAGTACTTC. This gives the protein CSATHSGTYQETQYF.

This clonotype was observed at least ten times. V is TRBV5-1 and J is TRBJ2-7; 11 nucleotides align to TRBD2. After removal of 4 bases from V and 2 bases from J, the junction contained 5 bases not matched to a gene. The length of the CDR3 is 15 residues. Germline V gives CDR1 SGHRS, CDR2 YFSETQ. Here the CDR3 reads CASSITSGRPYEQYF. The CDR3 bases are TGCGCCAGCAGCATCACTAGCGGGAGACCCTACGAGCAGTACTTC.

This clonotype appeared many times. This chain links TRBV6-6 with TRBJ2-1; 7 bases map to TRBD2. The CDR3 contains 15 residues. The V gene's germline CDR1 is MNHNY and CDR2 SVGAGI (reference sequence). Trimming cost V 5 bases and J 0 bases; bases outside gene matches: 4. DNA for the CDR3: TGTGCCAGCAGTCCTAGCGGAACCTCCTACAATGAGCAGTTCTTC. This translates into CASSPSGTSYNEQFF.

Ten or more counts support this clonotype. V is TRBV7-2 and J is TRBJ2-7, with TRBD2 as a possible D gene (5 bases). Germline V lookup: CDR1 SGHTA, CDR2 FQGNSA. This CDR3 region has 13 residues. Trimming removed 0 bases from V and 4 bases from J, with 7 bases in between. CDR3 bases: TGTGCCAGCAGCTTAGCGGGAGAGTACGAGCAGTACTTC. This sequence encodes CASSLAGEYEQYF.

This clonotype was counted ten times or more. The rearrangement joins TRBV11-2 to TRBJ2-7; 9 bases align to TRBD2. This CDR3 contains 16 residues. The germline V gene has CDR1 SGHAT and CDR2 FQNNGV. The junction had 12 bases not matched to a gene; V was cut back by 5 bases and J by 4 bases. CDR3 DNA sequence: TGTGCCAGCAGCCCTCGTGGGCTAGCGGGGTTATACGAGCAGTACTTC. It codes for CASSPRGLAGLYEQYF.

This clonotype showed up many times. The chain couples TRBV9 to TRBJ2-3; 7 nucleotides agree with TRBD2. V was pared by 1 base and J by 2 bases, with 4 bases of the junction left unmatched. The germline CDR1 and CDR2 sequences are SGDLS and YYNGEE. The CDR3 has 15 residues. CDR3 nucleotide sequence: TGTGCCAGCAGCGTAAAAGCGGGGTTCACAGATACGCAGTATTTT. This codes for CASSVKAGFTDTQYF. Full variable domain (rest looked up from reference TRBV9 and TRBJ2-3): DSGVTQTPKHLITATGQRVTLRCSPRSGDLSVYWYQQSLDQGLQFLIQYYNGEERAKGNILERFSAQQFPDLHSELNLSSLELGDSALYFCASSVKAGFTDTQYFGPGTRLTVL.

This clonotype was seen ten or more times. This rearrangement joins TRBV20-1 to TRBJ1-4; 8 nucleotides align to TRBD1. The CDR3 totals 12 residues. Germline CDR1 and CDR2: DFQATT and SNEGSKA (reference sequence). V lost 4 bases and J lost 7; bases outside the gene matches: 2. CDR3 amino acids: CSATGGSEKLFF. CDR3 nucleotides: TGCAGTGCTACAGGGGGCTCTGAAAAACTGTTTTTT.

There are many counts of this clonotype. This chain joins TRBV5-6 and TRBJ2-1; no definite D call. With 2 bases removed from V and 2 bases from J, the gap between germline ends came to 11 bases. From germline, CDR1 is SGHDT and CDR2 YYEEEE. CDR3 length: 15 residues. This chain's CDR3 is CASSFLLGAYNEQFF. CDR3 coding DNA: TGTGCCAGCAGCTTCCTACTTGGGGCCTACAATGAGCAGTTCTTC.

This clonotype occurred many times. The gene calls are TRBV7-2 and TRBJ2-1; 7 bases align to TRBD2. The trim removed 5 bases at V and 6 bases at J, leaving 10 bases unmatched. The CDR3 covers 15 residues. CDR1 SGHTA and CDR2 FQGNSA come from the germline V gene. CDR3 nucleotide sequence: TGTGCCAGCAGCCAAGACCGGACTAGGTTCAATGAGCAGTTCTTC. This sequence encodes CASSQDRTRFNEQFF.

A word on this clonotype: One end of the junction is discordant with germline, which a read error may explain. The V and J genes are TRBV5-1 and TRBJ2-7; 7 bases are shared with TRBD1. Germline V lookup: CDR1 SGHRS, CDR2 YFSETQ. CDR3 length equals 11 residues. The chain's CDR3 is CDSRGSREQYF. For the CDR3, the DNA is TGCGACAGCAGGGGGTCGAGAGAGCAGTACTTC.

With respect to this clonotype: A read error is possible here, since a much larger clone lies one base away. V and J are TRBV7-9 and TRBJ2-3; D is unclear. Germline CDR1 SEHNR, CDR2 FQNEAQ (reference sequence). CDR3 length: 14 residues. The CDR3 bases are TGTGCCAGCAGCCAACAAGCCTCCACAGATAAGCAGTATTTT. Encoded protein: CASSQQASTDKQYF.

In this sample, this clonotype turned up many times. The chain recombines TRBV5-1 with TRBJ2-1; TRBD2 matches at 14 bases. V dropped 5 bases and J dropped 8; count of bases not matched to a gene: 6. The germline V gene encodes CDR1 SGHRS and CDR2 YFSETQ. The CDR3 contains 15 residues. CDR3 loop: CASRGGLAGAHEQFF. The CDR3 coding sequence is TGCGCCAGCAGAGGGGGACTAGCGGGAGCCCATGAGCAGTTCTTC.

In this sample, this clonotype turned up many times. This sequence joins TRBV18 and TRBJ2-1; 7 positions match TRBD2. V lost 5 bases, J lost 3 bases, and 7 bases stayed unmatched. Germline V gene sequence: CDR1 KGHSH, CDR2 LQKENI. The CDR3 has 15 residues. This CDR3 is CASSKSGLHYNEQFF. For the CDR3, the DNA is TGTGCCAGCTCAAAATCGGGACTACACTACAATGAGCAGTTCTTC.

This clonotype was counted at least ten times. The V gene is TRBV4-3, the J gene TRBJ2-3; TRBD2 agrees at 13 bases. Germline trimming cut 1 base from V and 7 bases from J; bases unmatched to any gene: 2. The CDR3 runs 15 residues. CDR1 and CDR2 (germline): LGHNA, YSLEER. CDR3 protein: CASSQGTSGSYTQYF. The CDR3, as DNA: TGCGCCAGCAGCCAAGGGACTAGCGGGAGTTATACGCAGTATTTT.

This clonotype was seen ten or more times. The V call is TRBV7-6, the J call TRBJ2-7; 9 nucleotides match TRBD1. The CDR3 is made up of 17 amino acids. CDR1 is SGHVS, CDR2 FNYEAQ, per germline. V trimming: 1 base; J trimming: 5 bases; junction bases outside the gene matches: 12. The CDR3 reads CASSLVSTGGILNEQYF. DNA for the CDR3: TGTGCCAGCAGCTTAGTATCCACAGGGGGCATTTTGAACGAGCAGTACTTC.

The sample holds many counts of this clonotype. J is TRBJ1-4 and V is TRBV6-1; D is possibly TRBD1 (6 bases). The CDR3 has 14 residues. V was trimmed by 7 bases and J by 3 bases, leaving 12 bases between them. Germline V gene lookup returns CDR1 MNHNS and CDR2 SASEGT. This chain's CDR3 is CASKEGGSNEKLFF. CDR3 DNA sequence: TGTGCCAGCAAGGAGGGGGGCTCTAATGAAAAACTGTTTTTT.

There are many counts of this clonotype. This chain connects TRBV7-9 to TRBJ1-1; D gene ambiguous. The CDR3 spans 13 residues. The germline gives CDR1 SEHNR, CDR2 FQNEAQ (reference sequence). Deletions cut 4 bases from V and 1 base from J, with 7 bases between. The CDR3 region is CASSSRRNTEAFF. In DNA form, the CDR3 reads TGTGCCAGCAGCTCCAGGAGGAACACTGAAGCTTTCTTT.

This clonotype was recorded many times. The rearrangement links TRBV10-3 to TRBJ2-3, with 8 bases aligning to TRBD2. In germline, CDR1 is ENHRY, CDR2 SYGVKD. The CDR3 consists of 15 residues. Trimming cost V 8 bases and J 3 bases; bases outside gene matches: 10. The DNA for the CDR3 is TGTGCCATCGGAACTAGCGGACCTGGGACAGATACGCAGTATTTT. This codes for CAIGTSGPGTDTQYF.